This T cell receptor (beta chain) originates from a study of blood T cell repertoires in COVID-19. As for the study in general: The cDNA or gDNA used as material had been derived from T cells, B-cell-depleted T cells, or PBMCs.

V lost 4 bases to trimming and J lost 4 bases; unmatched junction nucleotides: 7. Germline CDR1 and CDR2: SGHRS and YFSETQ. The CDR3 extends over 15 amino acids. Participants, roughly 18 to 89 years old, spanned approximately 26 US areas. Under the authors' procedure: Amplification of reference gene primers was used by the study to estimate nucleated cell counts. Assay: immunoSEQ multiplex PCR; the TCRdb copy retains only in-frame clones and omits some. V, J and clone size are taken as reported in that table, and D and trimming were inferred from the DNA itself. The sample lists around 150,000 clones; approximately 88% were seen once.

The sequenced sample consisted of PBMCs or T cells enriched from blood (not recorded which). The J gene is TRBJ1-1, the V gene TRBV5-1; 10 bases align to TRBD1. This TCR came from a woman aged 55 to 70 who had recovered from COVID-19. For the CDR3, the DNA is TGCGCCAGCAGCCGCGACAGGGGGCCGGGCACTGAAGCTTTCTTT. Its protein is CASSRDRGPGTEAFF.